This TCR beta chain was identified in a study of blood T cell repertoires in COVID-19. Study context: There were acute and convalescent COVID-19 samples, and they came from the United States, Italy and Spain.

Libraries were prepared by immunoSEQ multiplex PCR; TCRdb keeps only in-frame clonotypes and omits some of them. The profile covers fewer than 200,000 clones, with approximately 87% appearing a single time and 4.4% taken by the ten largest. V dropped 8 bases and J dropped 6; count of bases not matched to a gene: 15. CDR3 length: 16 residues. CDR1 and CDR2 from the germline V gene are KGHSH and LQKENI. The gene calls are TRBV18 and TRBJ2-2, with TRBD1 identical over 7 bases. The material sequenced was PBMCs or T cells enriched from blood (not recorded which). The TCR comes from a woman between 50 and 59 years old who had recovered from COVID-19. For the CDR3, the DNA is TGTGCCAGCCTTACGACAGGGACCTGGGGCGCCGGGGAGCTGTTTTTT. Translated: CASLTTGTWGAGELFF.